The rows below give T cell receptor beta chains drawn from one sample of a study of CD8 T cells in ankylosing spondylitis. TCRdb used MiXCR to reprocess the 5' RACE reads, holding one entry per CDR3 protein. The table lists about 420,000 distinct CDR3 sequences, approximately 20% of them singletons. Sequencing input: blood, either unsorted or a sorted T cell fraction (not recorded which). The receptors derive from a male donor with ankylosing spondylitis. Both conserved end residues are part of each CDR3.

TRBV19	CASSIGRLAGRVRETQYF
TRBV18	CASSRTARDDQPQHF
TRBV10-3	CAISEWGLANNEQFF
TRBV18	CASSPSRNQPQHF
TRBV5-1	CASRVDFYEQYF
TRBV12-3/TRBV12-4	CASSPRVGSTGELFF
TRBV18	CASSPTPNGSQYF
TRBV11-1	CASSWDLAGNTIYF
TRBV20-1	CSARTLAVVGGTQYF
TRBV7-3	CASSLNSVAGANVLTF
TRBV20-1	CSASDRGYEQYF
TRBV10-3	CAISGTGGNEQYF
TRBV29-1	CSVEMGREWAGELFF
TRBV19	CASSPQGWENYGYTF
TRBV12-3/TRBV12-4	CASRPTSAARGELFF
TRBV15	CATSREASGSLNEQFF